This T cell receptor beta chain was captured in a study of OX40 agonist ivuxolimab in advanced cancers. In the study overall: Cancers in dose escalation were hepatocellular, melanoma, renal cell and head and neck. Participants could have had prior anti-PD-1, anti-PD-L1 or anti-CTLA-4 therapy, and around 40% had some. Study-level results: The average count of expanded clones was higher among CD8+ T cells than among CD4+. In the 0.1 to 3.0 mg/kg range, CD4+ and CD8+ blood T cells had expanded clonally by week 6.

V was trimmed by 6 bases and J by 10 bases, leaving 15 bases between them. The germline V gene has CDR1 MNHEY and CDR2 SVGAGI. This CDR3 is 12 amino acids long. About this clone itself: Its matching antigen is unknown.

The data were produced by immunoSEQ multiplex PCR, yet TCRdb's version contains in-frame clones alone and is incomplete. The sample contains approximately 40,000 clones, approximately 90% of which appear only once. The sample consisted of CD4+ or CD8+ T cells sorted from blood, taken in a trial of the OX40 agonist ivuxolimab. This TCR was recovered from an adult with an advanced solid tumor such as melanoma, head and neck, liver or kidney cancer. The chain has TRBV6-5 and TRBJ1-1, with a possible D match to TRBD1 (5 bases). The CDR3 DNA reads TGTGCCAGCAGAGATCCGGGGCACGGAGCTTTCTTT. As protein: CASRDPGHGAFF.